The 4 T cell receptor beta chains listed next were all sequenced from one sample in a study of shared clonotypes between healthy human individuals. Produced via immunoSEQ multiplex PCR; TCRdb's table is partial and in-frame only. The table lists 650,000 to 800,000 clones, approximately 72% of them singletons. Sequencing was done on a sample of memory CD4+ T cells sorted from blood. Subset meaning: CD45RA-negative fraction. The receptors here all came from a woman in her twenties or thirties in good health.

The chain combines TRBV5-6 with TRBJ2-7; TRBD2 agrees at 7 bases. The CDR3 length is 15 residues. V lost 4 bases, J lost 0 bases, and 7 bases stayed unmatched. The germline V gene encodes CDR1 SGHDT and CDR2 YYEEEE. The CDR3 sequence: CASSRRPSGSYEQYF. Written as DNA, the CDR3 is TGTGCCAGCAGCCGCCGGCCTAGCGGCTCCTACGAGCAGTACTTC.

The chain combines TRBV4-1 with TRBJ2-1; TRBD1 is a possible D gene (5 bases). V gave up 0 bases and J gave up 1 base, with 10 bases separating them. There are 16 residues in the CDR3. The V gene's germline CDR1 is MGHRA and CDR2 YSYEKL. CDR3 sequence (DNA): TGCGCCAGCAGCCAAGATCGCAGGGTGTCCTACAATGAGCAGTTCTTC. Amino acid sequence: CASSQDRRVSYNEQFF.

The chain links TRBV7-2 to TRBJ2-7; 12 positions match TRBD2. Unmatched junction bases numbered 7, after V lost 2 bases and J lost 2 bases. Germline V gene lookup returns CDR1 SGHTA and CDR2 FQGNSA. The CDR3 loop spans 17 amino acids. The CDR3 region is CASSLWLAGGPAYEQYF. The CDR3 DNA reads as TGTGCCAGCAGCTTATGGCTAGCGGGAGGGCCTGCCTACGAGCAGTACTTC.

This clone was detected a few times. The V call is TRBV2, the J call TRBJ2-1; D gene unclear. V lost 8 bases and J 7 bases, leaving 21 bases between the germline ends. The CDR3 consists of 15 residues. Germline V gene data show CDR1 as SNHLY and CDR2 as FYNNEI. The CDR3 spells CASLEQETLTNEQFF. DNA of the CDR3: TGTGCCAGCCTGGAGCAGGAGACTCTCACAAATGAGCAGTTCTTC. Using reference TRBV2 and TRBJ2-1 for the parts outside the CDR3, the full variable domain is EPEVTQTPSHQVTQMGQEVILRCVPISNHLYFYWYRQILGQKVEFLVSFYNNEISEKSEIFDDQFSVERPDGSNFTLKIRSTKLEDSAMYFCASLEQETLTNEQFFGPGTRLTVL.